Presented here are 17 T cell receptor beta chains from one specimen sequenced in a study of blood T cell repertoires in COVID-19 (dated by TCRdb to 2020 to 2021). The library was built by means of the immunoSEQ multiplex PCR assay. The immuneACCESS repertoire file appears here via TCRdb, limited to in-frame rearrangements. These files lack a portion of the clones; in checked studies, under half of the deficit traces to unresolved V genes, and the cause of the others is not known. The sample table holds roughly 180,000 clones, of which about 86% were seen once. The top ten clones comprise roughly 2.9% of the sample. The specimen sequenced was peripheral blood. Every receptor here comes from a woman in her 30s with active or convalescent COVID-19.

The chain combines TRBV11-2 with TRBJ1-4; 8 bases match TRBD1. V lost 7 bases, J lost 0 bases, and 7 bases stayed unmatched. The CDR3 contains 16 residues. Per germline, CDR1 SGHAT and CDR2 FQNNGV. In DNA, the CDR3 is TGTGCCAGCACGCAGGGGGCGAAGGCAACTAATGAAAAACTGTTTTTT. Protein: CASTQGAKATNEKLFF.

The CDR3 DNA follows: TGTGCCAGCTTAGGGGCATTCGGGGAGGACACTGAAGCTTTCTTT. Protein: CASLGAFGEDTEAFF. The chain uses TRBV4-2 and TRBJ1-1; D might be TRBD1 (5 bases). The CDR3 has 15 amino acids. Looked up from germline, CDR1 is LGHNA and CDR2 is YNFKEQ. V was pared by 8 bases and J by 3 bases, with 19 bases between.

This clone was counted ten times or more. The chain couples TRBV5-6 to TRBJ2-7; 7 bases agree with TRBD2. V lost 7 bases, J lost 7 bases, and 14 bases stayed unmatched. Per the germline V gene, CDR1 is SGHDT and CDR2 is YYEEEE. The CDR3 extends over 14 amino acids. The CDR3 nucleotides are TGTGCCAGCTCCAGGGTTGCGGGGGTTAGGGAGCAGTACTTC. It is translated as CASSRVAGVREQYF.

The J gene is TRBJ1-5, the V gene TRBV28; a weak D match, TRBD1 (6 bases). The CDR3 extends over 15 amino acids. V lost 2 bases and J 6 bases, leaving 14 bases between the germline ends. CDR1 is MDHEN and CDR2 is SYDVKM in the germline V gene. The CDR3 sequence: CASSLLARGVQPQHF. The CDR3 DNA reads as TGTGCCAGCAGTTTACTCGCCAGGGGAGTTCAGCCCCAGCATTTT.

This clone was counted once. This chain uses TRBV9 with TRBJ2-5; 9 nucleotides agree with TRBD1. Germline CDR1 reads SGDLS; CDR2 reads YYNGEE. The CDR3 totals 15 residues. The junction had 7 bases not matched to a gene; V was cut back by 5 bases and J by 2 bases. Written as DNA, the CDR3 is TGTGCCAGCAGTCAACAGGGGGCGCGACAAGAGACCCAGTACTTC. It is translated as CASSQQGARQETQYF. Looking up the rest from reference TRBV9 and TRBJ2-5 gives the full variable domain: DSGVTQTPKHLITATGQRVTLRCSPRSGDLSVYWYQQSLDQGLQFLIQYYNGEERAKGNILERFSAQQFPDLHSELNLSSLELGDSALYFCASSQQGARQETQYFGPGTRLLVL.

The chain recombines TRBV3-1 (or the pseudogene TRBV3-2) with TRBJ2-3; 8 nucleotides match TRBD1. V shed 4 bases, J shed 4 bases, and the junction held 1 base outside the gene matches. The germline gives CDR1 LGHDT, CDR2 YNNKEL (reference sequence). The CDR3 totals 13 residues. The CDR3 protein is CASSPTGADTQYF. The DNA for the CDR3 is TGTGCCAGCAGCCCGACAGGGGCAGATACGCAGTATTTT.

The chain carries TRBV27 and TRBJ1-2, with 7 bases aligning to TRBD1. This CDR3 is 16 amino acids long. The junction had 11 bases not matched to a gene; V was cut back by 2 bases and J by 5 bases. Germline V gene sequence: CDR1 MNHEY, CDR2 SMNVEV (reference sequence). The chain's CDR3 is CASSLDRQGSFYGYTF. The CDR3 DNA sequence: TGTGCCAGCAGTTTAGACAGACAGGGTTCGTTTTATGGCTACACCTTC.

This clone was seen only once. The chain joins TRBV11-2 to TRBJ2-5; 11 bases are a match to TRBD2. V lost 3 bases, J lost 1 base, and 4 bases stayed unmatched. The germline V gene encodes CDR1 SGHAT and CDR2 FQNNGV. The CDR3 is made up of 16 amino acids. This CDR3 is CASSLRLAGPQETQYF. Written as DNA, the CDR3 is TGTGCCAGCAGCTTGAGACTAGCGGGACCCCAAGAGACCCAGTACTTC. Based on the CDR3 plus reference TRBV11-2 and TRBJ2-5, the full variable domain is EAGVAQSPRYKIIEKRQSVAFWCNPISGHATLYWYQQILGQGPKLLIQFQNNGVVDDSQLPKDRFSAERLKGVDSTLKIQPAKLEDSAVYLCASSLRLAGPQETQYFGPGTRLLVL.

CDR3 loop: CASSLVGGLDYGYTF. The CDR3, as DNA: TGTGCCAGCAGCTTAGTAGGGGGTTTGGACTATGGCTACACCTTC. The chain recombines TRBV7-8 with TRBJ1-2; D might be TRBD1 (6 bases). Trimming shortened V by 1 base and J by 3 bases, and 12 bases separated the two germline ends. The germline CDR1 and CDR2 sequences are SGHVS and FQNEAQ. The CDR3 is 15 amino acids.

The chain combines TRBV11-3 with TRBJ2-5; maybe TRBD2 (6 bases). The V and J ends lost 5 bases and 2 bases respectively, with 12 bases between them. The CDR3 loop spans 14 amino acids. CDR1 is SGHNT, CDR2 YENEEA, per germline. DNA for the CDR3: TGTGCCAGCAGCCATCGGGGAGGACAAGAGACCCAGTACTTC. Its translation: CASSHRGGQETQYF.

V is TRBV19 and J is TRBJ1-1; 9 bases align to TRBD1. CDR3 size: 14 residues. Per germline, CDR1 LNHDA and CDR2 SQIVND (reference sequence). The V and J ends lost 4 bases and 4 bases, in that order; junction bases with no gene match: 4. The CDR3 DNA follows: TGTGCCAGTAGTACCATACAGGGGGCCACTGAAGCTTTCTTT. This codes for CASSTIQGATEAFF.

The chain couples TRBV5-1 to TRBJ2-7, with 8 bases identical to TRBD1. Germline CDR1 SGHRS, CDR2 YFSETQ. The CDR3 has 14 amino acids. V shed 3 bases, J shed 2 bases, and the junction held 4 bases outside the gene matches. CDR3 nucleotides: TGCGCCAGCAGCTGGGGGACAGGTACCTACGAGCAGTACTTC. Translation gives CASSWGTGTYEQYF. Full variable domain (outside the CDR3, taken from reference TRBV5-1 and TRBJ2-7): KAGVTQTPRYLIKTRGQQVTLSCSPISGHRSVSWYQQTPGQGLQFLFEYFSETQRNKGNFPGRFSGRQFSNSRSEMNVSTLELGDSALYLCASSWGTGTYEQYFGPGTRLTVT.

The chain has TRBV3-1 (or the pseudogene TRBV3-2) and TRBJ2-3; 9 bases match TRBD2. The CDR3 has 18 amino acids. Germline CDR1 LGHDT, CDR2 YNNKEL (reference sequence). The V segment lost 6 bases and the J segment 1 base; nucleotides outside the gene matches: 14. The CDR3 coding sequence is TGTGCCAGCAGTCCTCGACCAGATCAGCGGGAGGGCACAGATACGCAGTATTTT. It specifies CASSPRPDQREGTDTQYF.

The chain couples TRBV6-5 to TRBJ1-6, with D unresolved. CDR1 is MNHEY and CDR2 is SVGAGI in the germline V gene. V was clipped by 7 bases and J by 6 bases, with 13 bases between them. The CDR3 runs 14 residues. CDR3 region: CASILTVANSPLHF. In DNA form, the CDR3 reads TGTGCCAGCATCCTAACAGTCGCTAATTCACCCCTCCACTTT.

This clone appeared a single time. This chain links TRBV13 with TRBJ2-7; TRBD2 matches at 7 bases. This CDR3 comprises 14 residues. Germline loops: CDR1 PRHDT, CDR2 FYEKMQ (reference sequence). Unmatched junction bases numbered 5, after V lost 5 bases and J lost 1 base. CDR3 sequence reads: CASSQGLGSYEQYF. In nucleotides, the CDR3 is TGTGCCAGCAGCCAAGGACTAGGGTCCTACGAGCAGTACTTC.

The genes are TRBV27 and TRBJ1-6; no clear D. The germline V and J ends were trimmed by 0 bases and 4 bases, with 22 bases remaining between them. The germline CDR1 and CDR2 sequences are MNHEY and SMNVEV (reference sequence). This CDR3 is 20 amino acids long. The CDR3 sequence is CASSLSWRIPLGAYNSPLHF. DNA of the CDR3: TGTGCCAGCAGTTTATCTTGGAGGATCCCTCTGGGAGCTTATAATTCACCCCTCCACTTT.

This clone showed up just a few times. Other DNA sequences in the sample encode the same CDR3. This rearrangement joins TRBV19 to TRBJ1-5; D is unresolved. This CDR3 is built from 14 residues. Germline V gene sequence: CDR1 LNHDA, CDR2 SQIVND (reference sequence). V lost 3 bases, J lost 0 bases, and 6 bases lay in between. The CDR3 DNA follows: TGTGCCAGTAGTATCGGCGGTAGCAATCAGCCCCAGCATTTT. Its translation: CASSIGGSNQPQHF. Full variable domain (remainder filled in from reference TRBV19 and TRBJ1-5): DGGITQSPKYLFRKEGQNVTLSCEQNLNHDAMYWYRQDPGQGLRLIYYSQIVNDFQKGDIAEGYSVSREKKESFPLTVTSAQKNPTAFYLCASSIGGSNQPQHFGDGTRLSIL.